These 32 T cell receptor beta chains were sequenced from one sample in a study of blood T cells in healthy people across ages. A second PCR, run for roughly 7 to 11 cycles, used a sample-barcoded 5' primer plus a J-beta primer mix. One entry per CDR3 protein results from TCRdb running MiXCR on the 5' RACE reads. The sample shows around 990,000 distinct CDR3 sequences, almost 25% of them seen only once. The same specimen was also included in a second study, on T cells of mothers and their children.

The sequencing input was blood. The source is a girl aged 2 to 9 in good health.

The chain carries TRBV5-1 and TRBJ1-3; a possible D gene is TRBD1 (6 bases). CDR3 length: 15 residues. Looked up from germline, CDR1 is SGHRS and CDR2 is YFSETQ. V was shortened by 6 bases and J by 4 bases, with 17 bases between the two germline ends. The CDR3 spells CASTQGGTAGNTIYF. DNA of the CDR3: TGCGCCAGCACCCAAGGGGGAACCGCCGGAAACACCATATATTTT.

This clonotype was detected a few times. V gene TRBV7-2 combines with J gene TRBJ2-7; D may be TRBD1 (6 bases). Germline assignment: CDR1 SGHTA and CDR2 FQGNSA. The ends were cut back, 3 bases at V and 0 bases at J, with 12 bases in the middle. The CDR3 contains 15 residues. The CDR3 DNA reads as TGTGCCAGCAGCTTTGACAGGTTTATCTCCTACGAGCAGTACTTC. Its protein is CASSFDRFISYEQYF.

The CDR3: CASSKNRAKQRNEQFF. In nucleotides, the CDR3 is TGTGCCAGCAGTAAGAACCGGGCCAAGCAGCGCAATGAGCAGTTCTTC. V is TRBV11-2 and J is TRBJ2-5; D gene unclear. The J call may be faulty, since TRBJ2-1 better matches the DNA end. Germline loops: CDR1 SGHAT, CDR2 FQNNGV. This CDR3 region has 16 residues.

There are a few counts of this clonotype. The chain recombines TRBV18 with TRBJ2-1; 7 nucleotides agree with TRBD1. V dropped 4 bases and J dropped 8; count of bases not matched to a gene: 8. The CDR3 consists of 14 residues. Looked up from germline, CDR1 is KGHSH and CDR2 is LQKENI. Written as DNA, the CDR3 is TGTGCCAGCTCACTAGACAGGGTTTTGGATGAGCAGTTCTTC. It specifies CASSLDRVLDEQFF.

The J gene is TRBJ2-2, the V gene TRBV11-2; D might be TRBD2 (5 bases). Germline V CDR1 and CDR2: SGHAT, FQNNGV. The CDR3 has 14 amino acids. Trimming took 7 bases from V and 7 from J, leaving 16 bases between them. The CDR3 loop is CASNTGEGRGELFF. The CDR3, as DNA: TGTGCCAGCAACACCGGTGAGGGTCGCGGGGAGCTGTTTTTT.

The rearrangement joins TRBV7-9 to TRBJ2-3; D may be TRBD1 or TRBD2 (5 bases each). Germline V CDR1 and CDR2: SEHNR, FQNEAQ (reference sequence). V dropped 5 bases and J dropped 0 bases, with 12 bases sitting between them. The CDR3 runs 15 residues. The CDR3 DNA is TGTGCCAGCAGCCCATGGGACGCAAGCACAGATACGCAGTATTTT. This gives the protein CASSPWDASTDTQYF.

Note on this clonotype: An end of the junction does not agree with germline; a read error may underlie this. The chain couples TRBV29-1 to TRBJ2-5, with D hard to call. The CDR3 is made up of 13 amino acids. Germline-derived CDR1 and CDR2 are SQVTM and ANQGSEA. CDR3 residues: CSVVGRLKETLYF. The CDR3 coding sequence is TGCAGCGTTGTCGGGCGGCTAAAAGAGACCCTGTACTTC.

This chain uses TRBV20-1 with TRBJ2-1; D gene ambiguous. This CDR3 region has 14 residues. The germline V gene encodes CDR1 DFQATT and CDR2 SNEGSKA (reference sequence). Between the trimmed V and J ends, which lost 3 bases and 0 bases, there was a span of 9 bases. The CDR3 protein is CSASIPRSYNEQFF. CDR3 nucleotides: TGCAGTGCTAGTATCCCCCGCTCCTACAATGAGCAGTTCTTC.

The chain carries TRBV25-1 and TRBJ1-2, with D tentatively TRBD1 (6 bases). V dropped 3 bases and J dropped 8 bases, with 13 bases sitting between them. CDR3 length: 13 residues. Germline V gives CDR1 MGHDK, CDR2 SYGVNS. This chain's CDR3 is CASSDGGSGGYTF. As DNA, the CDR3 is TGTGCCAGCAGTGATGGGGGCTCCGGGGGCTACACCTTC.

DNA for the CDR3: TGTGCCAGCAGTTCCCCGCTACTAGCGGGAGTTAATTACGAGCAGTACTTC. Translating gives CASSSPLLAGVNYEQYF. V and J are TRBV28 and TRBJ2-7, with TRBD2 matching 11 bases. The V and J ends lost 4 bases and 4 bases, in that order; junction bases with no gene match: 12. Per germline, CDR1 MDHEN and CDR2 SYDVKM. The CDR3 covers 17 residues.

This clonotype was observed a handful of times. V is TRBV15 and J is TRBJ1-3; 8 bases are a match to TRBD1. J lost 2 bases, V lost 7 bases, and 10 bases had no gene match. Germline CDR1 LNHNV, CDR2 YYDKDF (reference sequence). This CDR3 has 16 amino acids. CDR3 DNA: TGTGCCACCACGAGACAGGGGATTTCAACTGGAAACACCATATATTTT. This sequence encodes CATTRQGISTGNTIYF.

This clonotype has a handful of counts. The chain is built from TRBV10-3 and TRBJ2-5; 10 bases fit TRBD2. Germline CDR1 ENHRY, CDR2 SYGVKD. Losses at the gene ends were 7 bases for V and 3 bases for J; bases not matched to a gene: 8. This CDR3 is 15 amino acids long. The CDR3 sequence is CAIKIGLAAEETQYF. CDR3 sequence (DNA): TGTGCCATCAAAATTGGACTAGCGGCAGAAGAGACCCAGTACTTC.

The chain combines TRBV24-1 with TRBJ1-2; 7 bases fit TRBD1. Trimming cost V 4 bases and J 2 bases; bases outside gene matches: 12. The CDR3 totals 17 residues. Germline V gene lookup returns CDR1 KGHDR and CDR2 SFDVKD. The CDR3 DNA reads TGTGCCACCAGTGACCACGGGACAGCCAACCAAAACTATGGCTACACCTTC. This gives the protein CATSDHGTANQNYGYTF.

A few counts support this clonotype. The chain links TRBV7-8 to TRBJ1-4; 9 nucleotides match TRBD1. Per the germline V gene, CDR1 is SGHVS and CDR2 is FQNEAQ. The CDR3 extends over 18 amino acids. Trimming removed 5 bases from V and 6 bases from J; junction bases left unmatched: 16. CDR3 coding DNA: TGTGCCAGCAGCCAAAACACCCCCGGGGACAGGGTTTATGAAAAACTGTTTTTT. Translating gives CASSQNTPGDRVYEKLFF.

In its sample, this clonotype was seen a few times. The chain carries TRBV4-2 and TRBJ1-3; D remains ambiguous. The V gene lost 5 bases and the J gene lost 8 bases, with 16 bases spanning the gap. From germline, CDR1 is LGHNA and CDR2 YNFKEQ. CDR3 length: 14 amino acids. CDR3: CASSSPAEGYTIYF. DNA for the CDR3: TGTGCCAGCAGCTCCCCGGCGGAAGGGTACACCATATATTTT.

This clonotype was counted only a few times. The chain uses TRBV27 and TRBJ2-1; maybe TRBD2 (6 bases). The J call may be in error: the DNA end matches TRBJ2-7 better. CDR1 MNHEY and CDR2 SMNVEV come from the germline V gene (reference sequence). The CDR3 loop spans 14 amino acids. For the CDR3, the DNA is TGTGCCAGCAGTCTAGGGACTCATGGCTACGAGCAGTACTTC. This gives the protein CASSLGTHGYEQYF.

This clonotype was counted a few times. The CDR3 is CSVRDRVNTIYF. The CDR3 DNA reads as TGCAGCGTTCGGGACAGGGTAAACACCATATATTTT. This sequence joins TRBV29-1 and TRBJ1-3; 9 positions match TRBD1. V was clipped by 5 bases and J by 6 bases; unmatched bases: 2. The germline V gene has CDR1 SQVTM and CDR2 ANQGSEA. The length of the CDR3 is 12 residues.

CDR3 loop: CASKTTIRSPLHF. The DNA of the CDR3 is TGCGCCAGCAAGACGACTATTCGATCACCCCTCCACTTT. V gene TRBV5-1 combines with J gene TRBJ1-6; no reliable D call. Germline V gives CDR1 SGHRS, CDR2 YFSETQ. V shed 6 bases and J shed 10 bases, with 14 bases lying between them. This CDR3 has 13 residues.

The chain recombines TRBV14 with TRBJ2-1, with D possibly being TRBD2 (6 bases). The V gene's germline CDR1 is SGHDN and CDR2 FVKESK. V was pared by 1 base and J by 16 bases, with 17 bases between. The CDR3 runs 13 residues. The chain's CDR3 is CASSQVGTPIYFF. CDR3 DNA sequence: TGTGCCAGCAGCCAAGTTGGGACTCCCATCTATTTCTTC.

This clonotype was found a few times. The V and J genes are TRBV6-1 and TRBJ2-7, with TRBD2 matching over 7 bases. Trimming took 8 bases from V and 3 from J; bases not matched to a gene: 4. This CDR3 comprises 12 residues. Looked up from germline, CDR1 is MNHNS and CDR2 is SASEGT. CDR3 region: CASLRDYYEQYF. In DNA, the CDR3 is TGTGCCAGCCTCCGGGACTACTACGAGCAGTACTTC.

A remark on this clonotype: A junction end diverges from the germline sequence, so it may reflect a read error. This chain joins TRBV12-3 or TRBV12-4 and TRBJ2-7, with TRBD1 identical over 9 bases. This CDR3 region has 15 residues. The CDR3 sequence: CASSRRTGALHEQYF. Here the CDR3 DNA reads TGCGCCAGCAGTCGACGGACAGGGGCGCTCCACGAGCAGTACTTC.

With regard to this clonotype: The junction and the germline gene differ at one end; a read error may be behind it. CDR3 sequence (DNA): TGTGCCAGCAGCTCGAATCCAGGGGGAAACAATGAGCGGTTCTTC. Amino acids: CASSSNPGGNNERFF. The chain employs TRBV7-9 and TRBJ2-1; 7 positions agree with TRBD1. CDR1 and CDR2 (germline): SEHNR, FQNEAQ (reference sequence). This CDR3 has 15 amino acids.

The CDR3 region is CASSRTVFSFPWQYF. CDR3 nucleotides: TGTGCCAGCAGTAGAACAGTCTTCTCTTTTCCGTGGCAGTACTTC. The chain carries TRBV2 and TRBJ2-1, with no clear D. Gene TRBJ2-7 matches the end of the DNA better, so the J call may be wrong. CDR1 and CDR2 from the germline V gene are SNHLY and FYNNEI. The CDR3 runs 15 residues.

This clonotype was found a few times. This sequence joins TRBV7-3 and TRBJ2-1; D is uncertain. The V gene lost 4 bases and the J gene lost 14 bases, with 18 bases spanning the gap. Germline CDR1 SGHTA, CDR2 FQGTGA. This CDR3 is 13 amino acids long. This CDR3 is CASSSYEESGKFF. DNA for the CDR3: TGTGCCAGCAGCTCCTACGAAGAGAGTGGGAAGTTCTTC.

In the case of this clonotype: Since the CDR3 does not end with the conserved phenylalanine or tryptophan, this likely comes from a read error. CDR3 amino acids: CASSFAPDRSKNIQYL. The CDR3 bases are TGTGCCAGCAGCTTCGCCCCGGACAGGAGCAAAAACATTCAGTACCTC. J is TRBJ2-4 and V is TRBV11-3, with 7 nucleotides matching TRBD1. Germline V gene lookup returns CDR1 SGHNT and CDR2 YENEEA. The length of the CDR3 is 16 residues. The trim removed 3 bases at V and 3 bases at J, leaving 8 bases unmatched.

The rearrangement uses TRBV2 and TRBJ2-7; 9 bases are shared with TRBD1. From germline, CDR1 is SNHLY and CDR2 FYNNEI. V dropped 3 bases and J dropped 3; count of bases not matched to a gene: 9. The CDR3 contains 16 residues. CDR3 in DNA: TGTGCCAGCAGTGACAACAGGGGGCTAAATTTCTACGAGCAGTACTTC. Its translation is CASSDNRGLNFYEQYF.

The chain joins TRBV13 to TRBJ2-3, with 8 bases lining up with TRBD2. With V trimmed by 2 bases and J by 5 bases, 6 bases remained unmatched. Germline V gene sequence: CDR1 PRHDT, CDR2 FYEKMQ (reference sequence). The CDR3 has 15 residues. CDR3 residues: CASSLQAGGIDTQYF. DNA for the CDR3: TGTGCCAGCAGCTTACAGGCGGGGGGCATAGATACGCAGTATTTT.

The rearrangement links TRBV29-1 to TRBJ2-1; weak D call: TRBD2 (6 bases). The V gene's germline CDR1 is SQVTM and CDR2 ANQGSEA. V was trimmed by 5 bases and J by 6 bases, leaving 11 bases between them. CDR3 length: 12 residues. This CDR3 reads CSVSAEGNEQFF. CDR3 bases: TGCAGCGTTTCGGCGGAGGGCAATGAGCAGTTCTTC.

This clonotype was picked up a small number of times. The CDR3 nucleotides read TGCAGCGTTGTAGGCACCCACTATGGCTACACCTTC. Its translation: CSVVGTHYGYTF. J is TRBJ1-2 and V is TRBV29-1; D gene uncertain. Trimming removed 4 bases at V and 3 bases at J, with 9 bases between. The length of the CDR3 is 12 residues. The germline CDR1 and CDR2 sequences are SQVTM and ANQGSEA.

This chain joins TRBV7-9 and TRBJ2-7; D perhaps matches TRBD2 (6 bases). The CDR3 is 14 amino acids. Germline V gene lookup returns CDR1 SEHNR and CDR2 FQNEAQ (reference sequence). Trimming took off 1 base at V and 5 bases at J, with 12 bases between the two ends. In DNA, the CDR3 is TGTGCCAGCAGCTTAGACAGGAGGGAGGACGAGCAGTACTTC. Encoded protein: CASSLDRREDEQYF.

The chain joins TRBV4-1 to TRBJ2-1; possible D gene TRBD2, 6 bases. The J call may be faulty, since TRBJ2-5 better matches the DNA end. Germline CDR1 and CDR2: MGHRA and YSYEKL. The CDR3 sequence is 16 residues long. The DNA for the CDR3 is TGCGCCAGCAGCCAAGGTGTCGGGGGAGGATTTGAGACCCAGTACTTC. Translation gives CASSQGVGGGFETQYF.

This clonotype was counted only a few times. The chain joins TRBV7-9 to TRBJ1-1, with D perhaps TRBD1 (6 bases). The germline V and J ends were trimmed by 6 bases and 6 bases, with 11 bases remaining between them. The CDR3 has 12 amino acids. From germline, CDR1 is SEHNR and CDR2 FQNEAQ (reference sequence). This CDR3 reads CASREQGAEAFF. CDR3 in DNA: TGTGCCAGCAGGGAACAGGGCGCTGAAGCTTTCTTT.